This is a list of T cell receptor beta chains from one sample in a study of blood T cell repertoires in COVID-19. The method was immunoSEQ multiplex PCR; TCRdb's version includes in-frame clones alone and lacks a portion of them. The sample contains about 140,000 clones, approximately 87% of which appear only once. Material for sequencing was peripheral blood. The receptor source for this set is a woman in her thirties or forties with acute or convalescent COVID-19. The CDR3 runs from the conserved cysteine through the conserved F or W. D genes are given only for firm matches. The size entry is marked missing in some rows and otherwise reads once, few, many or a size class.

D | J | V | size | CDR3 | DNA
. | TRBJ2-7 | TRBV20-1 | . | CSARDSREQYF | TGCAGTGCTAGAGATAGCCGCGAGCAGTACTTC
. | TRBJ2-2 | TRBV5-5 | . | CASSLVRAYTGELFF | TGTGCCAGCAGTTTAGTCAGGGCATACACCGGGGAGCTGTTTTTT
. | TRBJ2-5 | TRBV5-4 | . | CASSLEGGKGETQYF | TGTGCCAGCAGCTTGGAGGGGGGGAAAGGAGAGACCCAGTACTTC
TRBD1 | TRBJ1-1 | TRBV15 | . | CATSPGQGVRQNTEAFF | TGTGCCACCAGCCCCGGACAGGGGGTACGTCAGAACACTGAAGCTTTCTTT
. | TRBJ1-5 | TRBV2 | many | CASCDSSYQPQHF | TGTGCCTCCTGCGACAGCTCTTATCAGCCCCAGCATTTT
TRBD1 | TRBJ2-7 | TRBV5-1 | . | CASSLAGTATYEQYF | TGCGCCAGCAGCTTGGCCGGGACAGCGACCTACGAGCAGTACTTC
TRBD1 | TRBJ1-1 | TRBV14 | few | CASSPRGQGQTEAFF | TGTGCCAGCAGTCCCCGAGGACAGGGTCAAACTGAAGCTTTCTTT
. | TRBJ2-5 | TRBV14 | . | CASSQDRRGETQYF | TGTGCCAGCAGCCAAGACCGCCGCGGGGAGACCCAGTACTTC
. | TRBJ1-5 | TRBV11-2 | . | CASSWRQVFYQPQHF | TGTGCCAGCAGTTGGCGACAGGTATTTTATCAGCCCCAGCATTTT
. | TRBJ2-3 | TRBV6-5 | . | CASAEKRPSTDTQYF | TGTGCCTCGGCCGAGAAGCGACCAAGCACAGATACGCAGTATTTT
. | TRBJ2-2 | TRBV18 | . | CASSPSVAGELFF | TGTGCCAGCTCACCGAGCGTTGCCGGGGAGCTGTTTTTT
. | TRBJ2-5 | TRBV3-1/TRBV3-2 | . | CASSGLLQETQYF | TGTGCCAGCAGCGGACTACTCCAAGAGACCCAGTACTTC
TRBD2 | TRBJ2-2 | TRBV30 | . | CAWNGLAGIVTGELFF | TGTGCCTGGAATGGACTAGCGGGAATCGTAACCGGGGAGCTGTTTTTT
. | TRBJ2-3 | TRBV5-4 | . | CASSRSIQTRGGTDTQYF | TGTGCCAGCAGCCGTTCAATCCAGACGAGGGGAGGAACAGATACGCAGTATTTT
. | TRBJ1-4 | TRBV2 | few | CASSEAPQGGEKLFF | TGTGCCAGCAGTGAAGCGCCCCAGGGCGGTGAAAAACTGTTTTTT
TRBD1 | TRBJ2-7 | TRBV7-2 | . | CASSQGQGFIEQYF | TGTGCCAGCAGCCAAGGACAGGGATTTATCGAGCAGTACTTC
TRBD1 | TRBJ1-5 | TRBV30 | few | CAWSQFGTGPQHF | TGTGCCTGGAGCCAGTTTGGGACAGGGCCCCAGCATTTT
TRBD2 | TRBJ2-3 | TRBV19 | . | CASSIGDGGVTSTDTQYF | TGTGCCAGTAGTATCGGGGATGGGGGGGTTACTAGCACAGATACGCAGTATTTT
. | TRBJ1-4 | TRBV30 | . | CAWTSQANEKLFF | TGTGCCTGGACAAGTCAGGCTAATGAAAAACTGTTTTTT
. | TRBJ2-2 | TRBV30 | once | CAWGPLGGAGELFF | TGTGCCTGGGGGCCCCTAGGAGGCGCCGGGGAGCTGTTTTTT
. | TRBJ2-6 | TRBV6-2/TRBV6-3 | . | CASSYTVGANVLTF | TGTGCCAGCAGTTACACTGTAGGGGCCAACGTCCTGACTTTC
. | TRBJ2-7 | TRBV9 | . | CASSVLGLGSEQYF | TGTGCCAGCAGCGTACTCGGACTTGGTAGCGAGCAGTACTTC
TRBD1 | TRBJ1-1 | TRBV4-2 | . | CASSPRTGVNTEAFF | TGTGCCAGCAGCCCCAGAACAGGGGTAAACACTGAAGCTTTCTTT
. | TRBJ1-2 | TRBV4-3 | . | CASSQESTYSNGYTF | TGCGCCAGCAGCCAAGAGAGCACCTATTCCAATGGCTACACCTTC
. | TRBJ2-5 | TRBV9 | . | CASSPAGEGETQYF | TGTGCCAGCAGCCCGGCAGGGGAAGGAGAGACCCAGTACTTC
TRBD2 | TRBJ2-3 | TRBV28 | . | CASTTGTITDTQYF | TGTGCCAGCACCACCGGGACTATCACAGATACGCAGTATTTT
. | TRBJ1-2 | TRBV7-2 | . | CASSLGVSYGYTF | TGTGCCAGCAGCTTAGGAGTTTCTTATGGCTACACCTTC
. | TRBJ1-1 | TRBV7-6 | . | CASSLVPENTEAFF | TGTGCCAGCAGCTTAGTCCCAGAGAACACTGAAGCTTTCTTT
TRBD1 | TRBJ1-2 | TRBV5-6 | . | CASSFAPGQDYGYTF | TGTGCCAGCAGCTTTGCCCCGGGACAGGACTATGGCTACACCTTC
. | TRBJ2-2 | TRBV7-3 | . | CASSLRQNTGELFF | TGTGCCAGCAGCTTAAGGCAAAACACCGGGGAGCTGTTTTTT
TRBD2 | TRBJ2-1 | TRBV11-3 | . | CASSLGLAGAGEQFF | TGTGCCAGCAGCTTAGGACTAGCGGGAGCCGGTGAGCAGTTCTTC
. | TRBJ1-4 | TRBV11-2 | . | CASFPGQGHATNEKLFF | TGTGCCAGCTTCCCGGGACAAGGACACGCAACTAATGAAAAACTGTTTTTT
. | TRBJ2-7 | TRBV7-9 | . | CASSLNRDRSYEQYF | TGTGCCAGCAGCTTAAACAGGGATCGTTCCTACGAGCAGTACTTC